Reported below is one T cell receptor beta chain. The sample contains more than one DNA sequence encoding this CDR3. Normal lung sampling was at least 3 cm from the tumour, as distant as possible. These data originate in a study of immune cell composition in non-small cell lung cancer. The data were produced by immunoSEQ multiplex PCR, yet TCRdb's version contains in-frame clones alone and is incomplete. The sample holds some 1,100 clones, 70% to 80% seen once. The sample taken for sequencing was non-adjacent lung tissue. This clonotype was obtained from a human donor with non-small cell lung cancer.

The CDR3 DNA is TGCGCCAGCAGACGGGGACTAGCGGATACTACCTACAATGAGCAGTTCTTC. Translated, it gives CASRRGLADTTYNEQFF. V is TRBV4-3 and J is TRBJ2-1, with 11 bases identical to TRBD2. The germline CDR1 and CDR2 sequences are LGHNA and YSLEER. This CDR3 spans 17 amino acids. J was trimmed by 2 bases and V by 6 bases; bases with no gene match: 9.